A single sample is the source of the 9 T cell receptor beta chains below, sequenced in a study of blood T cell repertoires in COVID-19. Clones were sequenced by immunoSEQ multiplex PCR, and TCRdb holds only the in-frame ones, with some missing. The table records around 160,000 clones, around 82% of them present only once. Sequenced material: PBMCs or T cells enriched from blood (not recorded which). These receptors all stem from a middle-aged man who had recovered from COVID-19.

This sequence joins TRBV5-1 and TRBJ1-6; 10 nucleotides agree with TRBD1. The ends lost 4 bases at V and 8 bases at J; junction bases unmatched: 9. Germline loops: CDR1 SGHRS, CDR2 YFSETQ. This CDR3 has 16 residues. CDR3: CASSPTGGQGYSPLHF. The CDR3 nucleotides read TGCGCCAGCAGCCCCACCGGGGGACAGGGGTATTCACCCCTCCACTTT.

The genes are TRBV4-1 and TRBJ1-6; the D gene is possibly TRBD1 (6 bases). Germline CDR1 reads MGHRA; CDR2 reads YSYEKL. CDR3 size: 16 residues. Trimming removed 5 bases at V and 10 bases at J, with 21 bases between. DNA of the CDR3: TGCGCCAGCAGCGACCGTACAGCAGGGGTCGGGTCACCCCTCCACTTT. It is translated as CASSDRTAGVGSPLHF.

The CDR3 DNA follows: TGCAGCGTCAACGGGGCTAGCGGGGTTAGTGATACGCAGTATTTT. Its protein product is CSVNGASGVSDTQYF. V usage is TRBV29-1 and J usage is TRBJ2-3; 9 bases are shared with TRBD2. CDR3 length: 15 residues. The V gene end was trimmed by 6 bases and the J gene end by 6 bases; junction bases not matched to a gene: 13. Germline CDR1 is SQVTM and CDR2 is ANQGSEA.

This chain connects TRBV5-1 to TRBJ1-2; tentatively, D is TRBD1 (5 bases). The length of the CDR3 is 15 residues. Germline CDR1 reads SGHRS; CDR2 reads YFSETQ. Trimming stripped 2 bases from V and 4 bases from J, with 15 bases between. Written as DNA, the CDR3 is TGCGCCAGCAGCTTTGGCGTAGACAGTTTCTATGGCTACACCTTC. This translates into CASSFGVDSFYGYTF.

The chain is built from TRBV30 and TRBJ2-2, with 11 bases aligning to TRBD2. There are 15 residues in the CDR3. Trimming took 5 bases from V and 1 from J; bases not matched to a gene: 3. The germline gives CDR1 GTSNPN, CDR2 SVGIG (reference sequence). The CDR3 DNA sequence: TGTGCCTGGGTCACTAGCGGGAGGAACACCGGGGAGCTGTTTTTT. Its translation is CAWVTSGRNTGELFF. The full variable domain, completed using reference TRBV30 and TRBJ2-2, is SQTIHQWPATLVQPVGSPLSLECTVEGTSNPNLYWYRQAAGRGLQLLFYSVGIGQISSEVPQNLSASRPQDRQFILSSKKLLLSDSGFYLCAWVTSGRNTGELFFGEGSRLTVL.

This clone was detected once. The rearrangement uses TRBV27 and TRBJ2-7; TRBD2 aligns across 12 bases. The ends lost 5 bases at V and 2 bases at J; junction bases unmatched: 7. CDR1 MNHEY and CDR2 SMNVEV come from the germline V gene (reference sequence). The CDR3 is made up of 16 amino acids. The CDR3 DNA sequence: TGTGCCAGCAGTAACCTACTAGCGGGGGGACCCTACGAGCAGTACTTC. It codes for CASSNLLAGGPYEQYF.

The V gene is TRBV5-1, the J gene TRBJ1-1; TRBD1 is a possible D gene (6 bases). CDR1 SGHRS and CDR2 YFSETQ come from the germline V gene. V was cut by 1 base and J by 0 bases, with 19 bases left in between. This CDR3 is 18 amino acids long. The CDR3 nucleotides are TGCGCCAGCAGCTTGCACCAGGGGACACTACGTTTGAACACTGAAGCTTTCTTT. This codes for CASSLHQGTLRLNTEAFF.

In nucleotides, the CDR3 is TGTGCCATCAGTGAAGGGGTTAGTGGATATGGCTACACCTTC. Protein product: CAISEGVSGYGYTF. V is TRBV10-3 and J is TRBJ1-2; a possible D gene is TRBD1 (5 bases). Germline values: CDR1 ENHRY, CDR2 SYGVKD. Trimming cost V 3 bases and J 5 bases, with 13 bases left between them. The CDR3 sequence is 14 residues long.

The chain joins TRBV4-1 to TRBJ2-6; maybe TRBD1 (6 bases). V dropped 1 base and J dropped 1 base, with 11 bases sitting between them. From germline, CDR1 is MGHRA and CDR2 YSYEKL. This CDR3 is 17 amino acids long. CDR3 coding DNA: TGCGCCAGCAGCCAAGTTCAGGGGCAGTCTGGGGCCAACGTCCTGACTTTC. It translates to CASSQVQGQSGANVLTF.